These T cell receptor beta chains were read from a single sample in a study of T cell responses to AZD1222 COVID-19 vaccine. TCRdb keeps only in-frame clones here, not all; method: immunoSEQ multiplex PCR. The sample shows over 95,000 clones, 87% of them seen only once. Here the sequenced sample was peripheral blood, taken on day 0 of AZD1222 vaccination. These receptor sequences come from an adult in good health. Both conserved end residues are part of each CDR3. The D gene is left open where the match is weak. Size is omitted from some rows. Given values are once, few, many or a class for expanded clones.

V	J	size	D	CDR3	DNA
TRBV29-1	TRBJ2-5	few	.	CSVVREETQYF	TGCAGCGTTGTCAGGGAGGAGACCCAGTACTTC
TRBV19	TRBJ2-7	few	TRBD2	CASSVGLAGGDEQYF	TGTGCCAGTAGTGTCGGACTAGCGGGAGGAGACGAGCAGTACTTC
TRBV28	TRBJ1-3	.	.	CASRHGGIKAGNTIYF	TGTGCCAGTCGGCATGGGGGGATTAAGGCCGGAAACACCATATATTTT
TRBV11-2	TRBJ2-1	.	.	CASSLNPASNEQFF	TGTGCCAGCAGCTTAAATCCAGCGAGCAATGAGCAGTTCTTC
TRBV7-9	TRBJ2-7	.	TRBD1	CASSLAQGAEQYF	TGTGCCAGCAGCTTAGCCCAGGGGGCGGAGCAGTACTTC
TRBV12-3/TRBV12-4	TRBJ1-3	.	.	CASSFSTGNTIYF	TGTGCCAGCAGTTTTTCAACTGGAAACACCATATATTTT
TRBV7-9	TRBJ2-1	.	.	CASSFPTGGVDEQFF	TGTGCCAGCAGCTTTCCAACAGGAGGGGTGGATGAGCAGTTCTTC
TRBV29-1	TRBJ1-2	.	TRBD1	CSARGRDRGSNYGYTF	TGCAGCGCCCGAGGGAGGGACAGGGGCTCAAACTATGGCTACACCTTC
TRBV9	TRBJ2-5	.	.	CASSPGRGLWETQYF	TGTGCCAGTTCCCCAGGACGGGGGTTGTGGGAGACCCAGTACTTC
TRBV12-3/TRBV12-4	TRBJ1-2	.	.	CASSLKKGGGYTF	TGTGCCAGCTCGTTAAAAAAGGGGGGCGGCTACACCTTC
TRBV30	TRBJ1-2	.	.	CAWSVAGELGGYTF	TGTGCCTGGAGTGTCGCAGGGGAGTTAGGCGGCTACACCTTC
TRBV28	TRBJ2-6	.	TRBD1	CASSPPGGTGANVLTF	TGTGCCAGCAGCCCTCCAGGGGGCACTGGGGCCAACGTCCTGACTTTC
TRBV5-1	TRBJ2-7	.	TRBD1	CASSSVPGQFSYEQYF	TGCGCCAGCAGCTCGGTACCGGGACAGTTCTCCTACGAGCAGTACTTC
TRBV19	TRBJ2-3	.	.	CASSIGNEADTQYF	TGTGCCAGTAGTATAGGAAACGAGGCAGATACGCAGTATTTT
TRBV28	TRBJ1-5	.	.	CASSLWGGISQPQHF	TGTGCCAGCAGTTTATGGGGGGGTATCAGTCAGCCCCAGCATTTT